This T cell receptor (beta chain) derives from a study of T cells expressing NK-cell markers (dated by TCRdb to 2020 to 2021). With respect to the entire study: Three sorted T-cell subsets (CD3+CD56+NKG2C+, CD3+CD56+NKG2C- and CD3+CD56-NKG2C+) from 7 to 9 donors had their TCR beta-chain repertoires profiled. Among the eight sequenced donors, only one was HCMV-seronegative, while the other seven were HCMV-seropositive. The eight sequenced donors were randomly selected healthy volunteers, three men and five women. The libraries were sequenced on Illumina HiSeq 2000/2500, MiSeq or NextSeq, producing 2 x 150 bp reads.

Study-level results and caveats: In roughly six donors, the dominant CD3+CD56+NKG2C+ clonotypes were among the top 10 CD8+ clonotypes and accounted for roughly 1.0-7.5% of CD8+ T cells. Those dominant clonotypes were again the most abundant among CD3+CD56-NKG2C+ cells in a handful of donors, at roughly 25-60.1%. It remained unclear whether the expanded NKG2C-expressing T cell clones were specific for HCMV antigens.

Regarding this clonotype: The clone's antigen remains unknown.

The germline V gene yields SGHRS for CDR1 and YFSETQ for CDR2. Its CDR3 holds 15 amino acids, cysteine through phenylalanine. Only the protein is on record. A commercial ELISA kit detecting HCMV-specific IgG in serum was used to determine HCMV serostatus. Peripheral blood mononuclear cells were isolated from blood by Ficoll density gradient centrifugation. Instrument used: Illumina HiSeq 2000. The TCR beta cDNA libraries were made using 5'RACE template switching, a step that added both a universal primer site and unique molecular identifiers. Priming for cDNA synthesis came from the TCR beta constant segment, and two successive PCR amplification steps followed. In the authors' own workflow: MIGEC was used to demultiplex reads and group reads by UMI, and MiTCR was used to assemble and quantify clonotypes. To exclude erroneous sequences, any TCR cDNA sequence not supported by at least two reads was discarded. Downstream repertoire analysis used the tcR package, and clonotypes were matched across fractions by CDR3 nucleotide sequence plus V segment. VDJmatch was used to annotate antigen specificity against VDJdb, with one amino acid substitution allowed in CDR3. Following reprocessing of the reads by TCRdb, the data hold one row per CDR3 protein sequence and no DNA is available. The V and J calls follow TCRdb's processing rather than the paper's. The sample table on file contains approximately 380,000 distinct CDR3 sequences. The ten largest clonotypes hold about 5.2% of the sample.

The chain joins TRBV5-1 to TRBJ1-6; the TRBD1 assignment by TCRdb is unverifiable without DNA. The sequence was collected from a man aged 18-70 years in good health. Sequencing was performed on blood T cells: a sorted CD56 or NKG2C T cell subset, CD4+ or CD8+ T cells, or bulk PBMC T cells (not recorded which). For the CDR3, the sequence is CASSPVRAGLTPLHF.